The 3 T cell receptor beta chains below were found in one sample sequenced in a study of identical twins. TCRdb reprocessed the 5' RACE reads via MiXCR and lists one record per CDR3 protein. Of fewer than 550,000 distinct CDR3 sequences listed, roughly an eighth are singletons. This sample was shared with a second study, whose subject was yellow fever vaccine responses in identical twins.

Sequenced input: CD4+ T cells sorted from blood. Receptors were obtained from a woman younger than 35 in good health.

This clonotype appeared a few times. The V gene is TRBV20-1, the J gene TRBJ1-5, with a possible D match to TRBD1 (6 bases). Trimming took 6 bases from V and 4 from J, leaving 16 bases between them. CDR3 size: 14 residues. Germline CDR1 and CDR2: DFQATT and SNEGSKA (reference sequence). Written as DNA, the CDR3 is TGCAGTGCCCACATTTTAACAGGGAATCAGCCCCAGCATTTT. It specifies CSAHILTGNQPQHF.

This clonotype was counted only a few times. V usage is TRBV5-5 and J usage is TRBJ2-7, with 14 bases aligning to TRBD2. Germline assignment: CDR1 SGHKS and CDR2 YYEKEE (reference sequence). The CDR3 consists of 15 residues. Losses at the gene ends were 4 bases for V and 6 bases for J; bases not matched to a gene: 6. The CDR3 DNA follows: TGTGCCAGCAGCGCCGGACTAGCGGGGGGACTCGAGCAGTACTTC. The encoded protein is CASSAGLAGGLEQYF. Based on the CDR3 plus reference TRBV5-5 and TRBJ2-7, the full variable domain is DAGVTQSPTHLIKTRGQQVTLRCSPISGHKSVSWYQQVLGQGPQFIFQYYEKEERGRGNFPDRFSARQFPNYSSELNVNALLLGDSALYLCASSAGLAGGLEQYFGPGTRLTVT.

This clonotype was picked up a small number of times. The chain joins TRBV5-4 to TRBJ2-1; the D call may be TRBD1 or TRBD2 (5 bases each). CDR1 and CDR2 (germline): SGHNT, YYREEE (reference sequence). V lost 0 bases and J 7 bases, leaving 11 bases between the germline ends. The CDR3 extends over 14 amino acids. CDR3 in DNA: TGTGCCAGCAGCTTGGTAGGGGAGAGGAATGAGCAGTTCTTC. Protein sequence: CASSLVGERNEQFF.